The source of this T cell receptor (beta chain) is a study of OX40 agonist ivuxolimab in advanced cancers. Background for the entire study: Ivuxolimab was an agonistic, fully human IgG2 monoclonal antibody directed against OX40 (CD134), a costimulatory receptor. Intravenous ivuxolimab was administered to patients every 2 weeks at six dose levels: 0.01, 0.1, 0.3, 1.5, 3 and 10 mg/kg. Of the roughly 50 dose-escalation patients, hepatocellular carcinoma was present in about 20, melanoma in around 15, renal cell carcinoma in 9 and head and neck cancer in 9. The dose-escalation cohort was 82.7% male with a mean age of approximately 60 years, ranging from roughly 23 to 80. Patients were allowed to have had prior anti-PD-1, anti-PD-L1 or anti-CTLA-4 therapy, and around 37% of the dose-escalation patients had previously received checkpoint inhibitors. Partial responses were achieved by three dose-escalation patients, of whom one had hepatocellular carcinoma and two had cutaneous melanoma. Peripheral TCRbeta sequencing was intended to test whether TCR sequence diversity was altered and clonal T-cell expansion was caused by ivuxolimab. The paper covers the monotherapy dose-escalation part of the phase I ivuxolimab trial, which included N of about 50 patients. Paper-wide results and their limitations: Antigen specificity was not determined for the clonally expanded peripheral T cells. In partial responders in the 0.1-3.0 mg/kg groups, normalized peripheral clonal expansion was found to be among the lowest, especially among CD8+ T cells. Low levels of normalized T-cell clonal expansion were also seen in some patients who did not respond. Clonal expansion of both CD4+ and CD8+ blood T cells was observed from baseline to week 6 at doses 0.1 to 3.0 mg/kg. After ivuxolimab, more expanded clones were found on average in CD8+ T cells than in CD4+ T cells.

To note about this clone: Its antigen is unknown. Base-call qualities are not available, and no considerably larger clone is one nucleotide away.

Genomic DNA was extracted from sorted cells for sequencing of the TCRbeta CDR3 region. TCRbeta CDR3 regions were sequenced using the immunoSEQ Assay. The source is immuneACCESS, and TCRdb retained only in-frame sequences with V and J called. Part of the clones is not carried over; for the studies checked, unresolved V genes explain less than half of this, and the remainder is unexplained. A total of 9,500 to 15,000 clones appear in this sample, over 80% of them only once. The ten largest clonotypes hold roughly a fifth of the sample. Patients with a history of autoimmune disease or receiving systemic immunosuppression were excluded from the trial. Peripheral blood for TCR sequencing was collected from all dose cohorts at baseline, on cycle 4 day 1, and on cycle 7 day 1. Samples were obtained from an open-label, multicenter, first-in-human phase I dose-escalation trial of ivuxolimab. Adults with locally advanced or metastatic melanoma, renal cell, hepatocellular, or head and neck squamous cell carcinoma were enrolled in the trial. Before TCR sequencing, CD4+ T cells and CD8+ T cells were sorted from peripheral blood as separate populations.

The TCR originated in an adult with an advanced solid tumor such as melanoma, head and neck, liver or kidney cancer. Sequenced here: CD4+ or CD8+ T cells sorted from blood, sampled in a trial of the OX40 agonist ivuxolimab.

The CDR3: CASSFSQGHEQYF. The DNA reads as follows: TGTGCCAGCAGCTTCAGTCAGGGCCACGAGCAGTACTTC. The V gene is TRBV7-2 and the J gene is TRBJ2-7; D gene: possibly TRBD1, on 5 matching bases. The germline V gene yields SGHTA for CDR1 and FQGNSA for CDR2. CDR3 length: 13 amino acids, cysteine to phenylalanine. Just CDR3 DNA is preserved here, 39 bases in frame from base 1. V loses 3 bases of germline sequence and J loses 5 bases, and the interval between the two ends is 11 bases.